The 31 T cell receptor beta chains below come from one sample, sequenced in a study of blood T cell repertoires in COVID-19. Profiled with immunoSEQ multiplex PCR; TCRdb holds only in-frame clones, not every one. The sample includes 110,000 to 150,000 clones, 70% to 90% of them seen just once. The sample was peripheral blood. The receptors derive from a woman in her 50s with acute or convalescent COVID-19.

The V gene is TRBV18, the J gene TRBJ2-5, with unresolved D. Germline values: CDR1 KGHSH, CDR2 LQKENI. V was clipped by 3 bases and J by 2 bases, with 7 bases between them. CDR3 length: 13 residues. The DNA of the CDR3 is TGTGCCAGCTCACCTGGAGCACAAGAGACCCAGTACTTC. Its protein is CASSPGAQETQYF. The full variable domain, completed using reference TRBV18 and TRBJ2-5, is NAGVMQNPRHLVRRRGQEARLRCSPMKGHSHVYWYRQLPEEGLKFMVYLQKENIIDESGMPKERFSAEFPKEGPSILRIQQVVRGDSAAYFCASSPGAQETQYFGPGTRLLVL.

The chain employs TRBV11-2 and TRBJ2-2; perhaps TRBD1 as D (5 bases). From germline, CDR1 is SGHAT and CDR2 FQNNGV. The V end was cut by 0 bases, the J end by 0 bases, with 11 bases between. The CDR3 loop spans 17 amino acids. The DNA for the CDR3 is TGTGCCAGCAGCTTAGAGAGGACAACGGCGAACACCGGGGAGCTGTTTTTT. As protein: CASSLERTTANTGELFF.

This clone was seen once. The chain couples TRBV28 to TRBJ2-7; the match to TRBD1 covers 7 bases. Germline assignment: CDR1 MDHEN and CDR2 SYDVKM. The CDR3 consists of 14 residues. J was trimmed by 3 bases and V by 5 bases; bases with no gene match: 7. Written as DNA, the CDR3 is TGTGCCAGCAGTCCCCCGACAGGGATCTACGAGCAGTACTTC. This translates into CASSPPTGIYEQYF. The variable domain in full, with the rest retrieved from reference TRBV28 and TRBJ2-7, is DVKVTQSSRYLVKRTGEKVFLECVQDMDHENMFWYRQDPGLGLRLIYFSYDVKMKEKGDIPEGYSVSREKKERFSLILESASTNQTSMYLCASSPPTGIYEQYFGPGTRLTVT.

The chain uses TRBV28 and TRBJ1-3, with D unclear. V shed 7 bases and J shed 2 bases, with 12 bases lying between them. Germline V lookup: CDR1 MDHEN, CDR2 SYDVKM. The CDR3 covers 14 residues. The CDR3 DNA reads as TGTGCCAGCACCGAACCGGTGCCTGGAAACACCATATATTTT. Translating gives CASTEPVPGNTIYF.

V and J are TRBV10-3 and TRBJ1-4, with D possibly matching TRBD1 (5 bases). There are 13 residues in the CDR3. Deletions cut 11 bases from V and 1 base from J, with 11 bases between. Germline loops: CDR1 ENHRY, CDR2 SYGVKD. DNA of the CDR3: TGTGCCGTCGGGACTGGAACTAATGAAAAACTGTTTTTT. Amino acids: CAVGTGTNEKLFF.

J is TRBJ1-2 and V is TRBV9, with a possible D match to TRBD1 (5 bases). Germline V gives CDR1 SGDLS, CDR2 YYNGEE. The CDR3 runs 16 residues. Trimming cost V 3 bases and J 7 bases, with 22 bases left between them. The CDR3 protein is CASSERSGGLRPGYTF. CDR3 in DNA: TGTGCCAGCAGCGAGAGATCCGGGGGACTCCGTCCTGGCTACACCTTC.

The rearrangement links TRBV7-3 to TRBJ2-3; the D gene is possibly TRBD1 (5 bases). The CDR3 is made up of 13 amino acids. V lost 4 bases and J lost 4, with 9 bases in between. The germline V gene has CDR1 SGHTA and CDR2 FQGTGA. In DNA form, the CDR3 reads TGTGCCAGCAGCTCTCAGGGATCAGATACGCAGTATTTT. Translating it yields CASSSQGSDTQYF.

This chain joins TRBV9 and TRBJ2-5; 11 bases map to TRBD2. V shed 3 bases and J 4 bases; nucleotides not matched to a gene: 5. The length of the CDR3 is 15 residues. Germline CDR1 is SGDLS and CDR2 is YYNGEE. CDR3 region: CASSASGGLPETQYF. Written as DNA, the CDR3 is TGTGCCAGCAGCGCTAGCGGGGGGCTCCCAGAGACCCAGTACTTC.

The chain has TRBV7-6 and TRBJ2-7; 9 bases agree with TRBD1. CDR3 length: 13 amino acids. Germline V gives CDR1 SGHVS, CDR2 FNYEAQ. The V segment lost 3 bases and the J segment 3 bases; nucleotides outside the gene matches: 0. CDR3 nucleotide sequence: TGTGCCAGCAGCTTGACAGGGGGCTACGAGCAGTACTTC. This encodes CASSLTGGYEQYF.

This sequence joins TRBV3-1 (or the pseudogene TRBV3-2) and TRBJ1-5; D not certain. Germline assignment: CDR1 LGHDT and CDR2 YNNKEL (reference sequence). The V gene lost 4 bases and the J gene lost 7 bases, with 17 bases spanning the gap. There are 15 residues in the CDR3. The CDR3 region is CASSPTPEGWQPQHF. The CDR3 bases are TGTGCCAGCAGCCCCACCCCAGAGGGCTGGCAGCCCCAGCATTTT.

The V gene is TRBV27, the J gene TRBJ2-7; tentative D call: TRBD2 (6 bases). This CDR3 region has 15 residues. Trimming cost V 5 bases and J 5 bases, with 19 bases left between them. Germline V gene data show CDR1 as MNHEY and CDR2 as SMNVEV (reference sequence). DNA for the CDR3: TGTGCCAGCAGTCCTCCGGGACTCACCCCCAACGAGCAGTACTTC. Amino acid sequence: CASSPPGLTPNEQYF.

The chain joins TRBV5-4 to TRBJ2-2; no definite D call. Germline V gene lookup returns CDR1 SGHNT and CDR2 YYREEE (reference sequence). Trimming took 0 bases from V and 0 from J, leaving 9 bases between them. This CDR3 comprises 16 residues. CDR3 sequence: CASSLGPGSNTGELFF. CDR3 bases: TGTGCCAGCAGCTTGGGCCCCGGTTCGAACACCGGGGAGCTGTTTTTT.

This clone has more than one count but fewer than ten. The CDR3 sequence: CASGTGSTEAFF. The CDR3 DNA reads TGCGCCAGCGGAACAGGTAGCACTGAAGCTTTCTTT. The V gene is TRBV5-1, the J gene TRBJ1-1; TRBD1 is a possible D gene (5 bases). CDR3 length: 12 amino acids. The V end was cut by 7 bases, the J end by 4 bases, with 11 bases between. CDR1 and CDR2 (germline): SGHRS, YFSETQ.

The V call is TRBV4-3, the J call TRBJ2-2; 7 nucleotides line up with TRBD2. CDR3 length: 19 amino acids. CDR1 LGHNA and CDR2 YSLEER come from the germline V gene. With V trimmed by 1 base and J by 0 bases, 11 bases remained unmatched. The CDR3 DNA reads as TGCGCCAGCAGCCAAGTCTCGGGACTAATAAGCGCGAACACCGGGGAGCTGTTTTTT. Its translation: CASSQVSGLISANTGELFF.

The V and J genes are TRBV6-2 or TRBV6-3 and TRBJ2-2; TRBD1 might be the D (6 bases). The CDR3 has 14 amino acids. The ends were cut back, 1 base at V and 5 bases at J, with 8 bases in the middle. Germline V gives CDR1 MNHEY, CDR2 SVGEGT. CDR3 coding DNA: TGTGCCAGCAGTTACTTAAGGGGGACCGGGGAGCTGTTTTTT. Translating gives CASSYLRGTGELFF.

The chain combines TRBV19 with TRBJ1-6; TRBD1 matches 7 bases. Germline V CDR1 and CDR2: LNHDA, SQIVND (reference sequence). V lost 8 bases, J lost 0 bases, and 13 bases stayed unmatched. The CDR3 has 18 amino acids. CDR3 in amino acids: CASRQGSLGGSYNSPLHF. CDR3 DNA: TGTGCCAGTCGACAGGGCAGCCTAGGGGGCTCCTATAATTCACCCCTCCACTTT.

The CDR3 coding sequence is TGTGCCAGCAGCTTTCAGTCCCCCTCACCCCTCCACTTT. This encodes CASSFQSPSPLHF. The chain joins TRBV11-2 to TRBJ1-6; D is unresolved. The CDR3 runs to 13 residues. Germline V gene data show CDR1 as SGHAT and CDR2 as FQNNGV. Trimming stripped 3 bases from V and 10 bases from J, with 10 bases between.

The chain joins TRBV27 to TRBJ1-6; a possible D gene is TRBD1 (6 bases). Germline V CDR1 and CDR2: MNHEY, SMNVEV (reference sequence). V was shortened by 8 bases and J by 8 bases, with 13 bases between the two germline ends. The CDR3 loop spans 13 amino acids. The CDR3 protein is CASAPGVDSPLHF. The CDR3 region has the DNA TGTGCCAGCGCTCCAGGGGTCGATTCACCCCTCCACTTT.

The chain links TRBV2 to TRBJ2-7; no firm D call. V lost 1 base and J lost 0, with 7 bases in between. Germline loops: CDR1 SNHLY, CDR2 FYNNEI. The CDR3 has 14 amino acids. CDR3 DNA: TGTGCCAGCAGTGAAGGCGTTAGCTCCTACGAGCAGTACTTC. This sequence encodes CASSEGVSSYEQYF. Full variable domain (remainder filled in from reference TRBV2 and TRBJ2-7): EPEVTQTPSHQVTQMGQEVILRCVPISNHLYFYWYRQILGQKVEFLVSFYNNEISEKSEIFDDQFSVERPDGSNFTLKIRSTKLEDSAMYFCASSEGVSSYEQYFGPGTRLTVT.

CDR3 in DNA: TGTGCCAGCAGTGATTCGGGACAGGGTACCTACAATGAGCAGTTCTTC. It codes for CASSDSGQGTYNEQFF. The rearrangement uses TRBV6-1 and TRBJ2-1, with 9 nucleotides matching TRBD1. CDR3 size: 16 residues. The J segment lost 2 bases and the V segment lost 3 bases, leaving 5 bases of the junction unmatched. CDR1 is MNHNS and CDR2 is SASEGT in the germline V gene.

The V and J genes are TRBV7-2 and TRBJ2-4, with a weak D call TRBD2 (5 bases). V gave up 1 base and J gave up 0 bases, with 19 bases separating them. Germline CDR1 reads SGHTA; CDR2 reads FQGNSA. This CDR3 region has 19 residues. The DNA of the CDR3 is TGTGCCAGCAGCTTAGGTCGACCAGGACGTGGAGGAGCCAAAAACATTCAGTACTTC. Its translation is CASSLGRPGRGGAKNIQYF.

The V call is TRBV3-1 (or the pseudogene TRBV3-2), the J call TRBJ1-1; TRBD1 agrees at 7 bases. V lost 4 bases to trimming and J lost 4 bases; unmatched junction nucleotides: 6. The CDR3 length is 14 residues. Germline V gene sequence: CDR1 LGHDT, CDR2 YNNKEL (reference sequence). For the CDR3, the DNA is TGTGCCAGCAGCCCGGGACAGCCCTTCACTGAAGCTTTCTTT. This translates into CASSPGQPFTEAFF.

The chain uses TRBV12-3 or TRBV12-4 and TRBJ1-1; TRBD1 aligns across 9 bases. Losses at the gene ends were 5 bases for V and 8 bases for J; bases not matched to a gene: 6. The CDR3 runs to 13 residues. The CDR3 nucleotides read TGTGCCAGCAGTATACAGGGGGCCTACGAAGCTTTCTTT. Protein: CASSIQGAYEAFF.

The chain combines TRBV3-1 (or the pseudogene TRBV3-2) with TRBJ1-2, with D perhaps matching TRBD1 (6 bases). V lost 5 bases and J 8 bases, leaving 15 bases between the germline ends. Germline lookup yields CDR1 LGHDT and CDR2 YNNKEL (reference sequence). The CDR3 runs to 13 residues. CDR3 bases: TGTGCCAGCAGCTCCTGGACAGCCCCCGGCTACACCTTC. This translates into CASSSWTAPGYTF.

The V call is TRBV2, the J call TRBJ1-1, with TRBD1 matching 8 bases. CDR3 length equals 14 residues. The J segment lost 4 bases and the V segment lost 4 bases, leaving 5 bases of the junction unmatched. The germline V gene encodes CDR1 SNHLY and CDR2 FYNNEI. The CDR3 DNA reads as TGTGCCAGCAGTGGACAGGGGTCTAGCACTGAAGCTTTCTTT. Its protein product is CASSGQGSSTEAFF.

With respect to this clone: Other DNA variants within this sample encode the same CDR3. The V gene is TRBV6-1, the J gene TRBJ1-6; possible D gene TRBD1, 5 bases. The CDR3 extends over 15 amino acids. V dropped 1 base and J dropped 10 bases, with 14 bases sitting between them. CDR1 MNHNS and CDR2 SASEGT come from the germline V gene. The CDR3 DNA reads TGTGCCAGCAGTGAAGGTGCCAGGGCTGTATCACCCCTCCACTTT. This codes for CASSEGARAVSPLHF.

This chain uses TRBV28 with TRBJ2-7, with 7 bases lining up with TRBD1. The CDR3 covers 13 residues. Unmatched junction bases numbered 2, after V lost 3 bases and J lost 3 bases. Germline values: CDR1 MDHEN, CDR2 SYDVKM. This chain's CDR3 is CASSLGTDYEQYF. The CDR3 DNA reads as TGTGCCAGCAGTTTGGGGACAGACTACGAGCAGTACTTC.

The gene calls are TRBV7-7 and TRBJ2-2; 8 bases fit TRBD2. This CDR3 comprises 21 residues. CDR1 and CDR2 from the germline V gene are SSHAT and FNYEAQ (reference sequence). With V trimmed by 5 bases and J by 1 base, 21 bases remained unmatched. Here the CDR3 DNA reads TGTGCCAGCAGCCCGGGGGGGCCGGGACGGACGGCCAGGAGGAACACCGGGGAGCTGTTTTTT. Protein sequence: CASSPGGPGRTARRNTGELFF.

The chain recombines TRBV5-4 with TRBJ2-5; D remains ambiguous. The CDR3 runs to 12 residues. Trimming pared 0 bases from V and 5 bases from J, leaving 5 bases between. CDR1 and CDR2 from the germline V gene are SGHNT and YYREEE (reference sequence). CDR3 sequence (DNA): TGTGCCAGCAGCTTGGCCGAGGAGACCCAGTACTTC. Amino acids: CASSLAEETQYF.

The V call is TRBV5-1, the J call TRBJ2-7, with D uncertain. Trimming took off 1 base at V and 0 bases at J, with 5 bases between the two ends. The CDR3 runs to 13 residues. Looked up from germline, CDR1 is SGHRS and CDR2 is YFSETQ. The CDR3 nucleotides read TGCGCCAGCAGCTTGCGGAGCTCCTACGAGCAGTACTTC. Protein sequence: CASSLRSSYEQYF.

This chain links TRBV7-3 with TRBJ1-1, with D perhaps matching TRBD1 (5 bases). V lost 5 bases, J lost 8 bases, and 18 bases lay in between. The germline gives CDR1 SGHTA, CDR2 FQGTGA. The CDR3 has 14 amino acids. For the CDR3, the DNA is TGTGCCAGCAGCCTACAGACCCAGGGTACAGAAGCTTTCTTT. This gives the protein CASSLQTQGTEAFF. Complete variable domain (other parts from reference TRBV7-3 and TRBJ1-1): GAGVSQTPSNKVTEKGKYVELRCDPISGHTALYWYRQSLGQGPEFLIYFQGTGAADDSGLPNDRFFAVRPEGSVSTLKIQRTERGDSAVYLCASSLQTQGTEAFFGQGTRLTVV.